Listed below are T cell receptor beta chains from one sample, sequenced in a study of cytomegalovirus exposure and HLA in healthy donors. TCRdb keeps only in-frame clones here, not all; method: immunoSEQ multiplex PCR. Among approximately 170,000 clones, around 81% were seen once, and the ten largest hold less than 1.2%. Sequencing used PBMCs. These receptors were collected from a woman in her 40s in good health and CMV-seronegative. Both conserved end residues are part of each CDR3. Each record gives: CDR3 length, D gene, V gene, J gene, clone size, CDR3 protein, CDR3 DNA. The D gene is left open where the match is weak. Clone size, where shown, is once, few, many, or a class for clones that have expanded.

len: 12
d_gene: .
v_gene: TRBV7-9
j_gene: TRBJ1-1
abundance: .
CDR3aa: CSSSFSDTEAFF
CDR3nt: TGTTCCAGCAGCTTCTCGGACACTGAAGCTTTCTTT

len: 13
d_gene: .
v_gene: TRBV18
j_gene: TRBJ2-5
abundance: .
CDR3aa: CASSPRSQETQYF
CDR3nt: TGTGCCAGCTCACCGCGGTCCCAAGAGACCCAGTACTTC

len: 18
d_gene: TRBD1
v_gene: TRBV7-9
j_gene: TRBJ1-1
abundance: .
CDR3aa: CASSSPQGYGRMNTEAFF
CDR3nt: TGTGCCAGCAGCTCACCACAGGGGTATGGCCGGATGAACACTGAAGCTTTCTTT

len: 14
d_gene: .
v_gene: TRBV19
j_gene: TRBJ2-7
abundance: .
CDR3aa: CASSMGAGAYEQYF
CDR3nt: TGTGCCAGTAGTATGGGGGCAGGGGCCTACGAGCAGTACTTC

len: 15
d_gene: .
v_gene: TRBV27
j_gene: TRBJ2-1
abundance: once
CDR3aa: CASSFIAAVANEQFF
CDR3nt: TGTGCCAGCAGTTTCATAGCAGCGGTGGCGAATGAGCAGTTCTTC

len: 14
d_gene: TRBD1
v_gene: TRBV30
j_gene: TRBJ1-1
abundance: .
CDR3aa: CAWSVLGQGAQAFF
CDR3nt: TGTGCCTGGAGTGTACTCGGACAGGGGGCGCAGGCTTTCTTT

len: 15
d_gene: TRBD2
v_gene: TRBV28
j_gene: TRBJ2-5
abundance: .
CDR3aa: CASSPGLAGGKTQYF
CDR3nt: TGTGCCAGCAGCCCGGGACTAGCGGGAGGAAAGACCCAGTACTTC

len: 16
d_gene: TRBD2
v_gene: TRBV30
j_gene: TRBJ2-1
abundance: .
CDR3aa: CAWRELSGIAYNEQFF
CDR3nt: TGTGCCTGGAGAGAGTTGAGCGGGATTGCCTACAATGAGCAGTTCTTC

len: 13
d_gene: .
v_gene: TRBV6-1
j_gene: TRBJ1-1
abundance: .
CDR3aa: CASSAQGLTEAFF
CDR3nt: TGTGCCAGCAGTGCGCAGGGGCTCACTGAAGCTTTCTTT

len: 16
d_gene: TRBD2
v_gene: TRBV5-1
j_gene: TRBJ2-1
abundance: .
CDR3aa: CASSPQLAGDLHEQFF
CDR3nt: TGCGCCAGCAGCCCTCAATTAGCGGGAGATCTGCATGAGCAGTTCTTC

len: 16
d_gene: TRBD1
v_gene: TRBV19
j_gene: TRBJ1-2
abundance: .
CDR3aa: CASSKGQGIIEDGYTF
CDR3nt: TGTGCCAGTAGTAAGGGACAGGGTATCATCGAGGATGGCTACACCTTC

len: 11
d_gene: .
v_gene: TRBV11-2
j_gene: TRBJ2-7
abundance: .
CDR3aa: CASSSNYEQYF
CDR3nt: TGTGCCAGCAGCTCAAACTACGAGCAGTACTTC

len: 13
d_gene: .
v_gene: TRBV19
j_gene: TRBJ2-1
abundance: few
CDR3aa: CASSIGTFNEQFF
CDR3nt: TGTGCCAGTAGTATCGGGACTTTTAATGAGCAGTTCTTC

len: 14
d_gene: .
v_gene: TRBV11-3
j_gene: TRBJ1-1
abundance: few
CDR3aa: CASSLDGVATEAFF
CDR3nt: TGTGCCAGCAGCTTAGACGGGGTCGCGACTGAAGCTTTCTTT

len: 16
d_gene: TRBD2
v_gene: TRBV5-4
j_gene: TRBJ2-7
abundance: .
CDR3aa: CASSPGGERGHYEQYF
CDR3nt: TGTGCCAGCAGCCCGGGGGGGGAGCGGGGCCACTACGAGCAGTACTTC

len: 18
d_gene: TRBD2
v_gene: TRBV13
j_gene: TRBJ2-7
abundance: few
CDR3aa: CASSLAFGGTSGSYEQYF
CDR3nt: TGTGCCAGCAGCTTAGCATTTGGTGGCACTAGCGGTTCCTACGAGCAGTACTTC

len: 14
d_gene: .
v_gene: TRBV21-1
j_gene: TRBJ2-7
abundance: .
CDR3aa: CASSVRDRVYEQYF
CDR3nt: TGTGCCAGCAGCGTCCGGGACAGGGTCTATGAGCAGTACTTC

len: 14
d_gene: .
v_gene: TRBV28
j_gene: TRBJ2-7
abundance: .
CDR3aa: CASSRDSTIYEQYF
CDR3nt: TGTGCCAGCAGCCGAGACAGTACGATCTACGAGCAGTACTTC

len: 15
d_gene: TRBD2
v_gene: TRBV6-1
j_gene: TRBJ2-2
abundance: .
CDR3aa: CASRNSPGGAGELFF
CDR3nt: TGTGCCAGCAGGAATAGCCCCGGGGGGGCCGGGGAGCTGTTTTTT

len: 13
d_gene: TRBD1
v_gene: TRBV28
j_gene: TRBJ1-2
abundance: .
CDR3aa: CASSSVTGAGYTF
CDR3nt: TGTGCCAGCAGTTCCGTGACAGGGGCGGGCTACACCTTC

len: 16
d_gene: TRBD1
v_gene: TRBV5-4
j_gene: TRBJ1-5
abundance: .
CDR3aa: CASSLSGGGGNQPQHF
CDR3nt: TGTGCCAGCAGCTTGTCAGGGGGAGGTGGCAATCAGCCCCAGCATTTT

len: 16
d_gene: .
v_gene: TRBV21-1
j_gene: TRBJ1-5
abundance: few
CDR3aa: CASRKGYGRSNQPQHF
CDR3nt: TGTGCCAGCAGGAAAGGGTACGGGAGGAGCAATCAGCCCCAGCATTTT

len: 12
d_gene: .
v_gene: TRBV11-2
j_gene: TRBJ2-3
abundance: .
CDR3aa: CASTLSTDTQYF
CDR3nt: TGTGCCAGCACCCTTAGCACAGATACGCAGTATTTT

len: 14
d_gene: TRBD2
v_gene: TRBV18
j_gene: TRBJ2-1
abundance: .
CDR3aa: CASRLAGGYNEQFF
CDR3nt: TGTGCCAGCCGACTAGCGGGAGGGTACAATGAGCAGTTCTTC

len: 16
d_gene: .
v_gene: TRBV14
j_gene: TRBJ2-3
abundance: .
CDR3aa: CASSQDYFARTDTQYF
CDR3nt: TGTGCCAGCAGCCAAGATTACTTCGCACGCACAGATACGCAGTATTTT

len: 15
d_gene: TRBD2
v_gene: TRBV6-1
j_gene: TRBJ2-5
abundance: .
CDR3aa: CASTRHLAGGETQYF
CDR3nt: TGTGCCAGCACCCGACATCTAGCGGGAGGAGAGACCCAGTACTTC

len: 13
d_gene: .
v_gene: TRBV27
j_gene: TRBJ2-3
abundance: .
CDR3aa: CASSLRRGPTQYF
CDR3nt: TGTGCCAGCAGTTTAAGGCGAGGGCCCACGCAGTATTTT

len: 14
d_gene: .
v_gene: TRBV5-4
j_gene: TRBJ2-7
abundance: .
CDR3aa: CASSFAASSYEQYF
CDR3nt: TGTGCCAGCAGCTTTGCGGCGTCGAGCTACGAGCAGTACTTC

len: 13
d_gene: .
v_gene: TRBV6-5
j_gene: TRBJ1-1
abundance: .
CDR3aa: CASSRGQGTEAFF
CDR3nt: TGTGCCAGCAGCCGGGGACAAGGGACTGAAGCTTTCTTT

len: 14
d_gene: .
v_gene: TRBV19
j_gene: TRBJ1-4
abundance: once
CDR3aa: CASMTPGRDEKLFF
CDR3nt: TGTGCCAGTATGACGCCCGGCAGGGATGAAAAACTGTTTTTT

len: 12
d_gene: .
v_gene: TRBV7-9
j_gene: TRBJ1-1
abundance: .
CDR3aa: CASSLGGGMIFF
CDR3nt: TGTGCCAGCAGCTTAGGGGGGGGAATGATATTCTTT

len: 14
d_gene: TRBD2
v_gene: TRBV2
j_gene: TRBJ2-7
abundance: .
CDR3aa: CASKGEGKLGEQYF
CDR3nt: TGTGCCAGCAAAGGGGAGGGAAAACTCGGGGAGCAGTACTTC

len: 14
d_gene: TRBD2
v_gene: TRBV6-4
j_gene: TRBJ2-2
abundance: .
CDR3aa: CASSAGMDTGELFF
CDR3nt: TGTGCCAGTTCAGCGGGAATGGACACCGGGGAGCTGTTTTTT

len: 15
d_gene: .
v_gene: TRBV6-1
j_gene: TRBJ1-3
abundance: .
CDR3aa: CASSPFGGKGNTIYF
CDR3nt: TGTGCCAGCAGTCCCTTCGGGGGGAAGGGAAACACCATATATTTT